What follows is one T cell receptor beta chain and its context. Its antigen remains unidentified. The data belong to a study of cytomegalovirus exposure and HLA in healthy donors. Points from the study as a whole: Associated with cytomegalovirus, according to the listing, were 164 TCR beta chains. It was confirmed in vitro that three of the CMV-associated chains were specific for CMV antigens.

Here immunoSEQ multiplex PCR was the method, and the copy in TCRdb shows in-frame clones only, minus some. The sample has approximately 70,000 clones; roughly 94% are singletons. This CDR3 region has 18 residues. Germline CDR1 reads WSHSY; CDR2 reads SAAADI. V lost 0 bases and J lost 3; bases outside the gene matches: 9. Input material: PBMCs. The sequence derives from a woman younger than 30 in good health and CMV-seropositive. This rearrangement joins TRBV10-2 to TRBJ2-3; 10 positions match TRBD2. CDR3 sequence: CASSESKTSGQRTDTQYF. The CDR3 DNA reads as TGCGCCAGCAGTGAGTCGAAGACTAGCGGGCAGCGGACAGATACGCAGTATTTT.